A selection of T cell receptor beta chains follows, all from one sample in a study of siplizumab effects on memory and regulatory T cells. This table comes from immunoSEQ multiplex PCR, and its TCRdb copy is limited to in-frame clones, with some not included. The sample shows approximately 68,000 clones, more than 80% of them seen only once. Sequencing was carried out using CD8+ T cells sorted from blood. These receptors originate from a human donor in good health. CDR3s include the opening cysteine and the closing phenylalanine or tryptophan. The D gene is left open where the match is weak. A row's size may be missing; if present it is once, few, many or a size class.

clone_size | d_call | j_call | v_call | cdr3_nt | cdr3_aa
NA | NA | TRBJ2-1 | TRBV11-2 | TGTGCCAGCATCGGAGGGCGAACCCCAAGCTCCTACAATGAGCAGTTCTTC | CASIGGRTPSSYNEQFF
NA | NA | TRBJ1-6 | TRBV7-2 | TGTGCCAGCAGCTTAGGGCAGAATTATAATTCACCCCTCCACTTT | CASSLGQNYNSPLHF
NA | TRBD2 | TRBJ2-7 | TRBV5-8 | TGTGCCAGCAGCTTGGAAGGGCTAGCGGGGAACTACGAGCAGTACTTC | CASSLEGLAGNYEQYF
NA | TRBD2 | TRBJ2-7 | TRBV5-8 | TGTGCCAGCAGCCCGGGACTAGCGGGAGGCGTCTCCTACGAGCAGTACTTC | CASSPGLAGGVSYEQYF
NA | TRBD1 | TRBJ1-6 | TRBV19 | TGTGCCAGTAGGGTAACAGGGGGCTCCTATAATTCACCCCTCCACTTT | CASRVTGGSYNSPLHF
NA | TRBD1 | TRBJ2-2 | TRBV11-3 | TGTGCCAGCAGCTCCGACAGGGGAGGCACCGGGGAGCTGTTTTTT | CASSSDRGGTGELFF
NA | NA | TRBJ1-2 | TRBV10-3 | TGTGCCATCAGTGAGTCCTCGGAGAACTATGGCTACACCTTC | CAISESSENYGYTF
once | NA | TRBJ2-5 | TRBV4-2 | TGTGCCAGCAGCCAAGAACAAGGCCCGGGGGAGACCCAGTACTTC | CASSQEQGPGETQYF
NA | NA | TRBJ2-1 | TRBV19 | TGTGCCAGTACCGGCAGGGTCAATGAGCAGTTCTTC | CASTGRVNEQFF
once | NA | TRBJ2-3 | TRBV5-1 | TGCGCCAGCACAATAAACAGGGAAGGGCGCACAGATACGCAGTATTTT | CASTINREGRTDTQYF
NA | TRBD1 | TRBJ1-5 | TRBV27 | TGTGCCAGCAGTTTAGGCGGGACAGGGGTGTATAGCAATCAGCCCCAGCATTTT | CASSLGGTGVYSNQPQHF
NA | NA | TRBJ1-6 | TRBV12-5 | TGTGCTAGTGGTCCAAATTCACCCCTCCACTTT | CASGPNSPLHF
NA | NA | TRBJ1-1 | TRBV5-8 | TGTGCCAGCATTTTGCTCCGTGGGGGTGACACTGAAGCTTTCTTT | CASILLRGGDTEAFF
NA | NA | TRBJ1-1 | TRBV19 | TGTGCCAGTAGTATTCTATATGGGGACACTGAAGCTTTCTTT | CASSILYGDTEAFF
once | TRBD1 | TRBJ1-2 | TRBV27 | TGTGCCAGCAGTACGGGACAGGGGGCATATGGCTACACCTTC | CASSTGQGAYGYTF
NA | NA | TRBJ1-2 | TRBV6-5 | TGTGCCAGCAGTTACTCGGCGGGGGCACGGGGCTACACCTTC | CASSYSAGARGYTF
few | NA | TRBJ1-5 | TRBV6-7 | TGTGCCAGCAGTTACCCAGGGCCCTTTTTCCTCGGCAATCAGCCCCAGCATTTT | CASSYPGPFFLGNQPQHF
once | TRBD2 | TRBJ2-3 | TRBV7-8 | TGTGCCAGCAGTCGGGGGGGTGTCACAGATACGCAGTATTTT | CASSRGGVTDTQYF
NA | NA | TRBJ1-1 | TRBV4-2 | TGTGCCAGCAGCCGACCAAACGTGGGGAACACTGAAGCTTTCTTT | CASSRPNVGNTEAFF
NA | NA | TRBJ2-7 | TRBV4-2 | TGTGCCAGCAGCCCCCGGGACACCTCCTACGAGCAGTACTTC | CASSPRDTSYEQYF
NA | TRBD2 | TRBJ2-1 | TRBV4-1 | TGCGCCAGCAGCCAAGTCAGGTTAGCGGGAGGGCCGGTAATTGGTGAGCAGTTCTTC | CASSQVRLAGGPVIGEQFF
NA | NA | TRBJ1-5 | TRBV27 | TGTGCCAGCAGTTTTGTGGGGCAGCCCCAGCATTTT | CASSFVGQPQHF
NA | TRBD1 | TRBJ2-7 | TRBV14 | TGTGCCAGCAGCCAAGACGCACAGGGGAACTACGAGCAGTACTTC | CASSQDAQGNYEQYF
NA | NA | TRBJ2-5 | TRBV14 | TGTGCCAGCAGCCAATCAATCCAAGAGACCCAGTACTTC | CASSQSIQETQYF
NA | NA | TRBJ1-2 | TRBV5-4 | TGTGCCAGCAGCTTGGATGGCAGTGCTAACTATGGCTACACCTTC | CASSLDGSANYGYTF
many | NA | TRBJ1-1 | TRBV27 | TGTGCCAGCAGTTTGTCCATTAGCACTGAAGCTTTCTTT | CASSLSISTEAFF
few | NA | TRBJ2-7 | TRBV18 | TGTGCCAGCTCACCTCCGAGCTCCTACGAGCAGTACTTC | CASSPPSSYEQYF
once | TRBD1 | TRBJ2-7 | TRBV6-6 | TGTGCCAGCAGGGGCCAGGACAGGGTACAAGGCGAGCAGTACTTC | CASRGQDRVQGEQYF
NA | NA | TRBJ1-2 | TRBV5-4 | TGTGCCAGCCGTTTTCAGGGCTTTTATGGCTACACCTTC | CASRFQGFYGYTF
NA | NA | TRBJ2-7 | TRBV5-6 | TGTGCCAGCAGCTTGTCAAGATCCTACGAGCAGTACTTC | CASSLSRSYEQYF
NA | TRBD1 | TRBJ2-2 | TRBV9 | TGTGCCAGCAGCGTAGACGTACAGGGGTCAAAAACCGGGGAGCTGTTTTTT | CASSVDVQGSKTGELFF
once | NA | TRBJ2-7 | TRBV2 | TGTGCCAGCAGTCCCCTCTCAGCGACCTACGAGCAGTACTTC | CASSPLSATYEQYF
NA | TRBD1 | TRBJ1-3 | TRBV10-3 | TGTGCCATCAGTGCGGACAGGATCCTGGTGAGCTCTGGAAACACCATATATTTT | CAISADRILVSSGNTIYF
NA | TRBD1 | TRBJ1-4 | TRBV6-1 | TGTGCCAGCTTACGGACAGGAGTTATTGAAAAACTGTTTTTT | CASLRTGVIEKLFF
once | TRBD1 | TRBJ2-2 | TRBV19 | TGTGCCAGTAGTATGAGACAGGGGAACACCGGGGAGCTGTTTTTT | CASSMRQGNTGELFF
NA | TRBD1 | TRBJ1-1 | TRBV9 | TGTGCCAGCAGCGTAGAAACAGGGGCTGTGAACACTGAAGCTTTCTTT | CASSVETGAVNTEAFF
NA | TRBD2 | TRBJ2-7 | TRBV18 | TGTGCCAGCTCACCACCGCTAGCGGGCAGTCATTACTACGAGCAGTACTTC | CASSPPLAGSHYYEQYF
NA | TRBD1 | TRBJ2-5 | TRBV27 | TGTGCCAGCAGTTTTGCAGACAGGGTCACCGAGACCCAGTACTTC | CASSFADRVTETQYF
NA | TRBD2 | TRBJ2-3 | TRBV11-2 | TGTGCCACAGGGGCTAGCGGGTTCGCAGATACGCAGTATTTT | CATGASGFADTQYF
NA | TRBD2 | TRBJ2-1 | TRBV19 | TGTGCCAGTAGTATTGGCGGGAGGAGCTCCTACAATGAGCAGTTCTTC | CASSIGGRSSYNEQFF
NA | NA | TRBJ1-2 | TRBV5-4 | TGTGCCAGCAGCGGAGGGGAGTACTATGGCTACACCTTC | CASSGGEYYGYTF
NA | NA | TRBJ1-2 | TRBV29-1 | TGCAGCGTTGCGGACGGGGGTAACTATGGCTACACCTTC | CSVADGGNYGYTF
once | NA | TRBJ1-1 | TRBV5-8 | TGTGCCGCCGGGGGGACGGTAAAAAAAACGGCTTTCTTT | CAAGGTVKKTAFF
NA | NA | TRBJ2-7 | TRBV19 | TGTGCCAGTAGTCCCCGGCCCAGCTACTCCTACGAGCAGTACTTC | CASSPRPSYSYEQYF
NA | NA | TRBJ1-2 | TRBV25-1 | TGTGCCAGAAGAGACCCGGGAGGGGATGGCTACACCTTC | CARRDPGGDGYTF
NA | NA | TRBJ1-6 | TRBV11-2 | TGTGCCAGTAGCTTAGACCGGGGTGGCTATTCACCCCTCCACTTT | CASSLDRGGYSPLHF
NA | TRBD1 | TRBJ2-7 | TRBV11-2 | TGTGCCAGCAGCTGGACAGGGCCCTACGAGCAGTACTTC | CASSWTGPYEQYF
NA | NA | TRBJ1-6 | TRBV27 | TGTGCCAGCAGTTCCGGGGGATGGCCACCCCTCCACTTT | CASSSGGWPPLHF
NA | NA | TRBJ1-2 | TRBV6-6 | TGTGCCAGCAGTTACTTAGCCGGTAACTATGGCTACACCTTC | CASSYLAGNYGYTF
NA | NA | TRBJ2-1 | TRBV29-1 | TGCAGCGCCCCCCACGACACCCGACCCGATGAGCAGTTCTTC | CSAPHDTRPDEQFF
few | NA | TRBJ1-1 | TRBV11-1 | TGTGCCAGCGAAGGGGCTGAAGCTTTCTTT | CASEGAEAFF
NA | NA | TRBJ1-3 | TRBV21-1 | TGTGCCAGCAGCATTGATGGTAGTGGTGGCGACCTGAACACCATATATTTT | CASSIDGSGGDLNTIYF
NA | TRBD1 | TRBJ1-5 | TRBV6-5 | TGTGCCAGCAGCTACAGGGGGGCTCAGCCCCAGCATTTT | CASSYRGAQPQHF
NA | NA | TRBJ2-7 | TRBV11-3 | TGTGCCAGCAGCCACTATGGGGCCTCCTACGAGCAGTACTTC | CASSHYGASYEQYF
NA | TRBD1 | TRBJ2-7 | TRBV7-9 | TGTGCCAGCAGCGGGACAGGATCCTCCTACGAGCAGTACTTC | CASSGTGSSYEQYF